The source of this TCR beta chain is a study of control samples from healthy donors and cancer patients. Germline V CDR1 and CDR2: SEHNR, FQNEAQ (reference sequence). Trimming took 3 bases from V and 4 from J, leaving 11 bases between them. The CDR3 is 14 residues long. The method was immunoSEQ multiplex PCR; TCRdb's version includes in-frame clones alone and lacks a portion of them. The sample includes 70,000 to 85,000 clones, around 83% of them seen just once. Sequenced sample: PBMCs. This chain connects TRBV7-9 to TRBJ2-3; D not certain. The receptor comes from a man in his 60s with head and neck cancer. The CDR3 region is CASSFNSVPDTQYF. CDR3 DNA sequence: TGTGCCAGCAGCTTTAACTCGGTCCCAGATACGCAGTATTTT. Together with reference TRBV7-9 and TRBJ2-3, the CDR3 gives the full variable domain: DTGVSQNPRHKITKRGQNVTFRCDPISEHNRLYWYRQTLGQGPEFLTYFQNEAQLEKSRLLSDRFSAERPKGSFSTLEIQRTEQGDSAMYLCASSFNSVPDTQYFGPGTRLTVL.